The sequence of this TCR beta chain was determined in a study of blood T cells in healthy people across ages (dated by TCRdb to the mid-2010s). Context from the whole study: In model experiments, template switching captured about one uniquely barcoded TCR beta cDNA molecule for every two T cells. Donors were grouped into four age groups: young (average 16 years), middle-aged (39), aged (62) and long-lived (82). Donors of different ages were randomly distributed across sequencing lanes to avoid experimental bias. Using deep sequencing normalized with unique cDNA molecular identifiers, the study measured how TCR beta repertoire diversity changes with age. For two donors (one aged 18 to 29 and one aged 80 or older), the study analyzed two additional independent replicas of 1 million unique cDNA reads from the same blood draw. Summary of the overall study and its limitations: As age increased, observed TCR beta diversity per million T cells dropped in a roughly linear way, and a significant reduction was already evident by age about 40. Conclusive comparison of naive and antigen-experienced compartments was prevented by the profiling of bulk unsorted PBMCs. Estimates of total diversity from one million sequenced T cells were regarded as lower bounds and underestimates. A strong correlation was found between observed TCR beta diversity and the percentage of naive T cells measured by flow cytometry. Because donor CMV infection status was unknown, age-related changes in expanded clonotypes were potentially confounded. Compared with the aged group, the long-lived group had more naive CD4+ T cells, fewer expanded clones and increased TCR diversity, suggesting age selection.

The approximately 39 donors, aged about 6 to 100 years, were systemically healthy Caucasian individuals from Russia. Each donor gave around 9.8 milliliters of peripheral blood, collected into EDTA-treated Vacutainer tubes. Ficoll-Paque density-gradient centrifugation was used to isolate PBMCs, with at least 7 million obtained per sample. Trizol reagent was used to extract total RNA from PBMCs, with at least 5.5 micrograms per sample. The percentages of naive CD45RAhigh/CD27high T cells were determined by flow cytometry on a PBMC aliquot from every donor. Taken from cysteine to phenylalanine, the CDR3 has 16 residues. Only the CDR3 DNA is retained, 48 bases long and in frame from the first base. The V end gives up 6 bases and the J end 2 bases, leaving 13 bases in the junction not matched to a gene. From the germline V gene (reference sequence), CDR1 is DFQATT and CDR2 is SNEGSKA. Receptor libraries were prepared by 5' RACE. Data came from an Illumina HiSeq 2500. A second PCR of roughly 6 to 11 cycles was run with a J-beta primer mix and a sample-barcoded 5' primer. Each TCR beta cDNA molecule received a unique molecular identifier from a template-switch 5' adaptor carrying 12 random nucleotides. At least 2.5 million CDR3-containing paired-end reads were obtained from each sample. The Mint cDNA synthesis kit, primed by a TRBC-specific oligonucleotide, was used to synthesize first-strand cDNA from all RNA. Following uracil-DNA glycosylase treatment, all cDNA underwent a first 18-cycle PCR with the universal primers M1SS and BC2_uni_R. Per the source publication's procedure: Normalization of each sample was performed by random selection of 1 million high-quality reads, each carrying a distinct molecular identifier. Instead of being binned into consensus sequences, reads that shared molecular identifiers were thrown out. MiTCR, set to a Q25 quality threshold and the strictest error-elimination algorithm, was used for CDR3 identification, clonotype clustering and error correction. A nonparametric unseen species model with Euler transformation was used to estimate lower-bound total TCR beta diversity. Through fastp at Q25 and MiXCR, TCRdb rebuilt clones from the public reads, retaining in-frame beta chains. Identical CDR3 proteins give one entry, which carries the most common genes and DNA. These V and J calls derive from TCRdb rather than the authors' analysis. For this sample the table gives 1.6 million or so distinct CDR3 sequences, of which 30% to 35% were detected only once. The ten largest clonotypes hold 10% to 12% of the sample.

A remark on this clonotype: Its binding antigen is unknown. No much larger clonotype is one base removed from it; base qualities were not supplied.

Input material: blood. The rearrangement combines TRBV20-1 with TRBJ2-3; TRBD2 aligns with 8 central bases. This TCR was recovered from a woman younger than 45 in good health. The nucleotides are TGCAGTGCCAGAACATTCACTAGCGGTTACACAGATACGCAGTATTTT. Its product reads: CSARTFTSGYTDTQYF.